This T cell receptor (beta chain) was retrieved from a study of regulatory T cells in long-lasting Graves disease. Whole-study results and caveats: Newly diagnosed patients had higher TCR diversity than persistent Graves' patients did. The number of shared public clonotypes was higher in persistent patients (under 3,000) than new patients (about 910). Sampling was limited to peripheral blood rather than thyroid tissue.

This sample's time point: persistent/refractory GD, antithyroid drugs over 5 years with positive TRAb. The TCR library was prepared using RNA isolated from PBMCs. In building TCR beta libraries, iRepertoire HTBI primers were used together with Arm-PCR of CDR3 regions. TCRdb redid the calling of the multiplex PCR reads with MiXCR, one entry per CDR3 protein. This sample has almost 350,000 distinct CDR3 sequences, with roughly a fifth found just once. This clonotype has ten or more counts. Its antigen remains unknown. At one end, the junction sequence differs from germline, possibly due to a read error. The sample was peripheral blood mononuclear cells (PBMCs), taken when the disease was refractory, from a patient treated with antithyroid drugs. The clonotype was recovered from a female donor with Graves disease.

CDR3 region: CASSPGQASNQPQHF. The CDR3, as DNA: TGCGCCAGCAGCCCGGGACAGGCTAGCAATCAGCCCCAGCATTTT. The chain carries TRBV12-3 or TRBV12-4 and TRBJ1-5; 8 bases map to TRBD1. There are 15 residues in the CDR3.